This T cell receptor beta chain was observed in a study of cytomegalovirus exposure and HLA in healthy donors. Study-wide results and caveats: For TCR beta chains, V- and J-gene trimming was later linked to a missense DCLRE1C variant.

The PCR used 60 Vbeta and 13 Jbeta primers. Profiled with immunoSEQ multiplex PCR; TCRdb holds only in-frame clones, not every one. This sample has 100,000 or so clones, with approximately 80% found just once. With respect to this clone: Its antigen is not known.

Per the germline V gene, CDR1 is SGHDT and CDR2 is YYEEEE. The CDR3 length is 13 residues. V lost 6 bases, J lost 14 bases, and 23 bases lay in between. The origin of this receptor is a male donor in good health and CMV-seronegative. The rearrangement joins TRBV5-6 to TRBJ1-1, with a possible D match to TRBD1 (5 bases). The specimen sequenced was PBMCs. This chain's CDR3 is CASTMRGGKTPFF. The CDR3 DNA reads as TGTGCCAGCACCATGAGGGGCGGGAAGACTCCGTTCTTT.